This TCR beta chain was identified during a study of radiotherapy plus CTLA-4 blockade in lung cancer. Study in general: Of all patients, approximately 20% responded objectively and 30% to 35% showed disease control.

The repertoire was sequenced with immunoSEQ multiplex PCR; TCRdb's copy has only in-frame clones and lacks some. The sample includes about 57,000 clones, around 85% of them seen just once. Study-wide findings and caveats: After radiotherapy and ipilimumab, tumor-derived clones expanded in peripheral blood. How blood T cell clones changed early, along with interferon-beta, reportedly forecast response best.

CDR3 size: 15 residues. Germline loops: CDR1 SGHNT, CDR2 YYREEE (reference sequence). The ends lost 3 bases at V and 9 bases at J; junction bases unmatched: 12. Comment on this clone: What it binds is not known.

The study treated chemo-refractory metastatic non-small-cell lung cancer patients with focal radiation plus ipilimumab CTLA-4 blockade. Sequenced material: peripheral blood, taken from a patient treated with radiotherapy plus ipilimumab. This chain links TRBV5-4 with TRBJ2-1; 7 bases are shared with TRBD1. The sequence was obtained from a human donor with non-small cell lung cancer who had a complete response to radiotherapy plus ipilimumab. The CDR3 loop reads CASSSLTGNNGEQFF. Here the CDR3 DNA reads TGTGCCAGCAGCTCGCTGACAGGGAATAATGGTGAGCAGTTCTTC.